The TCR beta chain described here comes from a study of cytomegalovirus exposure and HLA in healthy donors. Overall study results and limits: Later findings reportedly placed an Asian-associated ancestry cluster below the approximately 670-donor mean for N-insertions.

From germline, CDR1 is SGHRS and CDR2 YFSETQ. CDR3 length: 15 amino acids. Losses at the gene ends were 4 bases for V and 3 bases for J; bases not matched to a gene: 7. In the case of this clone: The antigen remains undetermined.

A multiplex PCR was run with 60 Vbeta primers and 13 Jbeta primers. This table comes from immunoSEQ multiplex PCR, and its TCRdb copy is limited to in-frame clones, with some not included. The sample has roughly 100,000 clones. This chain uses TRBV5-1 with TRBJ2-5; the match to TRBD1 covers 9 bases. The sample was PBMCs. The TCR comes from a man aged 35-49 years in good health and CMV-seronegative. This chain's CDR3 is CASSQDRGVEETQYF. DNA of the CDR3: TGCGCCAGCAGCCAAGACAGGGGGGTCGAAGAGACCCAGTACTTC.